This T cell receptor (beta chain) was captured by sequencing in a study of technical replicates of blood from a few donors. Profiling relied on immunoSEQ multiplex PCR, and the TCRdb table lists in-frame clones only, not all of them. The repertoire holds under 15,000 clones, with nearly 80% as singletons. The sequencing input was PBMCs. This receptor was identified in a human donor in good health.

The DNA for the CDR3 is TGTGCCAGCAGGCATAACAGGGGTACGGGAAACACCATATATTTT. This encodes CASRHNRGTGNTIYF. This chain uses TRBV27 with TRBJ1-3, with 7 bases matching TRBD1. V lost 6 bases and J lost 4; bases outside the gene matches: 9. This CDR3 comprises 15 residues. Germline-derived CDR1 and CDR2 are MNHEY and SMNVEV (reference sequence).